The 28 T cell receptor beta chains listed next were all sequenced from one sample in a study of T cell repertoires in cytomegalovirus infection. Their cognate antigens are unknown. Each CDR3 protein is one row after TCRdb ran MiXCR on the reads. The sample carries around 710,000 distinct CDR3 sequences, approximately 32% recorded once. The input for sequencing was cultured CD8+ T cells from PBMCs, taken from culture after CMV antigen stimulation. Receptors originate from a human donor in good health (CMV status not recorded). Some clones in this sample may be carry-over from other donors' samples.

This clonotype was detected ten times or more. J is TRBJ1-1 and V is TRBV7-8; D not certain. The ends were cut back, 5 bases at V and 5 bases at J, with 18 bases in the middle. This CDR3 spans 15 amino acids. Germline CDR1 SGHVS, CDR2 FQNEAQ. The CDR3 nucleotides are TGTGCCAGCAGCCCCCTTGGGGAACTCCGGACTGAAGCTTTCTTT. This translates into CASSPLGELRTEAFF.

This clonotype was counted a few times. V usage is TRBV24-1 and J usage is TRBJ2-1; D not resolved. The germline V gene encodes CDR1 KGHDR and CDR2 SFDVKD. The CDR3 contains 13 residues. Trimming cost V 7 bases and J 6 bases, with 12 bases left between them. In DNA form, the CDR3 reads TGTGCCACCAGCAAGGGCCTGGTCAATGAGCAGTTCTTC. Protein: CATSKGLVNEQFF.

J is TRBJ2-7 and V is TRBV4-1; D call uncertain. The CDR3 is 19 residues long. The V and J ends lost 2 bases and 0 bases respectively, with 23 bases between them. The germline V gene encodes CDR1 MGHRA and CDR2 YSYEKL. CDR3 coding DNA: TGCGCCAGCAGCCAAAGAAGTGGGAATCGCGTTAAGGGCTCCTACGAGCAGTACTTC. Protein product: CASSQRSGNRVKGSYEQYF.

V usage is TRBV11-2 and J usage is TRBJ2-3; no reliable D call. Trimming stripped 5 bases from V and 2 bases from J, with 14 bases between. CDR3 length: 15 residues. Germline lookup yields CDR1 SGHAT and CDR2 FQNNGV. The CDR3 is CASSHASADTDTQYF. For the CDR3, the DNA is TGTGCCAGCAGCCACGCCTCCGCGGACACAGATACGCAGTATTTT.

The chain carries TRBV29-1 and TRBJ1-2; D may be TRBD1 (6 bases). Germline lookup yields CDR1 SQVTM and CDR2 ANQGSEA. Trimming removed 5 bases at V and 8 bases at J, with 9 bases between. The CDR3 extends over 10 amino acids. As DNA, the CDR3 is TGCAGCGTTCGACAGGAAGGCTACACCTTC. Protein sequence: CSVRQEGYTF.

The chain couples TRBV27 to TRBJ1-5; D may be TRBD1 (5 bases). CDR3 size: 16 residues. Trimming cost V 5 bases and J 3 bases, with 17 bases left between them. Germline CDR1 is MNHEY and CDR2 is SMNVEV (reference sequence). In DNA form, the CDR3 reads TGTGCCAGCAGTGACAGTCCTACAATCGCCAATCAGCCCCAGCATTTT. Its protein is CASSDSPTIANQPQHF.

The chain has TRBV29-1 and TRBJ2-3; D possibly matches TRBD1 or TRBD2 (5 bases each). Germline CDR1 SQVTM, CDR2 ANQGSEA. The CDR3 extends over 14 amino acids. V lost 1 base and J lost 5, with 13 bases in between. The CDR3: CSVEGDGVVDTQYF. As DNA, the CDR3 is TGCAGCGTTGAAGGGGACGGGGTGGTAGATACGCAGTATTTT.

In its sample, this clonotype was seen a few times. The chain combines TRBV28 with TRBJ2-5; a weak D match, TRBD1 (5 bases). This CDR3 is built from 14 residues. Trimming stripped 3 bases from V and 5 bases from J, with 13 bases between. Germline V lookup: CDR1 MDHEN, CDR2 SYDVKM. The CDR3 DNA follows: TGTGCCAGCAGTTTCACAGGTCTGGGGGAGACCCAGTACTTC. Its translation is CASSFTGLGETQYF.

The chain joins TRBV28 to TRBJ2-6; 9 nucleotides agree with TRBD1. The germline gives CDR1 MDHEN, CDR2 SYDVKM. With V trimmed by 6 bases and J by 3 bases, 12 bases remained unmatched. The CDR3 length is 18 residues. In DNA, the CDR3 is TGTGCCAGCAGCCGCCGGGACAGGGCCTTCCTTGGGGCCAACGTCCTGACTTTC. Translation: CASSRRDRAFLGANVLTF.

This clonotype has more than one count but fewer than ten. The CDR3 sequence is CASSIGGVEQPQHF. The CDR3 nucleotides are TGTGCCAGTAGTATTGGGGGAGTGGAGCAGCCCCAGCATTTT. The rearrangement uses TRBV19 and TRBJ1-5; the D gene is possibly TRBD1 (5 bases). The V end lost 3 bases, the J end lost 7 bases, and 13 bases lay between the germline ends. The V gene's germline CDR1 is LNHDA and CDR2 SQIVND (reference sequence). The CDR3 covers 14 residues.

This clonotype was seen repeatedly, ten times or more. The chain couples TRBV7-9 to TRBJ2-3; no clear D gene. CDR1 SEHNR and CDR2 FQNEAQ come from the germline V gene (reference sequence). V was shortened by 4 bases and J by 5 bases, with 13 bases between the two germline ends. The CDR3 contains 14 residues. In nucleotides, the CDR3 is TGTGCCAGCAGCTCCCCCGCGTACGGAGATACGCAGTATTTT. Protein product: CASSSPAYGDTQYF.

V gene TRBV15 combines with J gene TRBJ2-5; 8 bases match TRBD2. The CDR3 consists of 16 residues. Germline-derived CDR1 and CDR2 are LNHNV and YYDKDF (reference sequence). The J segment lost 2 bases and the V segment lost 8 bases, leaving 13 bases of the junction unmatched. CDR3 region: CATRTRGAGVQETQYF. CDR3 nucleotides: TGTGCCACCCGCACCCGGGGAGCGGGGGTTCAAGAGACCCAGTACTTC.

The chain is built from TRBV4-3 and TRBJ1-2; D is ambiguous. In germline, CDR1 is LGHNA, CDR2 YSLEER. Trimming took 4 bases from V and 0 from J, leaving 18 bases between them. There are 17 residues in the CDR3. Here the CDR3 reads CASSRRTLDGANYGYTF. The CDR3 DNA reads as TGCGCCAGCAGCCGCAGGACCCTGGACGGGGCTAACTATGGCTACACCTTC.

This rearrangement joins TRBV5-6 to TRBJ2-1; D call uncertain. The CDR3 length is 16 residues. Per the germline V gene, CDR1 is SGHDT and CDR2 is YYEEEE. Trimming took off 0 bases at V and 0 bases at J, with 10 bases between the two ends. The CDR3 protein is CASSLVRRSSYNEQFF. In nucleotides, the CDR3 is TGTGCCAGCAGCTTGGTTCGGCGGAGCTCCTACAATGAGCAGTTCTTC.

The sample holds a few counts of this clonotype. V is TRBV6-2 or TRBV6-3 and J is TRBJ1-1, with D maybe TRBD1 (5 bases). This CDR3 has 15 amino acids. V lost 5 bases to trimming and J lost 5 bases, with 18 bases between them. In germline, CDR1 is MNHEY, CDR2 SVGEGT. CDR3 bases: TGTGCCAGCAGTGAGGGGACGGGGCGATTAACTGAAGCTTTCTTT. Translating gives CASSEGTGRLTEAFF.

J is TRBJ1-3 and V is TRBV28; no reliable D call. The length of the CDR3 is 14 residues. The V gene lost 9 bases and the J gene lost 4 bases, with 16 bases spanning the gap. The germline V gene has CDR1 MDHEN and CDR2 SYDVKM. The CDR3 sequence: CASTDLPGGNTIYF. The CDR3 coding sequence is TGTGCCAGTACCGACTTGCCTGGGGGAAACACCATATATTTT.

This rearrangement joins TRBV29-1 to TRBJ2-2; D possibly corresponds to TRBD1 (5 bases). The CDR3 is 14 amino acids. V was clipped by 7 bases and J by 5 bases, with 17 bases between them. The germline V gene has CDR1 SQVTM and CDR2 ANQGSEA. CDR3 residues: CSAVPGFETGELFF. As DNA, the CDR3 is TGCAGCGCCGTACCAGGGTTCGAGACCGGGGAGCTGTTTTTT.

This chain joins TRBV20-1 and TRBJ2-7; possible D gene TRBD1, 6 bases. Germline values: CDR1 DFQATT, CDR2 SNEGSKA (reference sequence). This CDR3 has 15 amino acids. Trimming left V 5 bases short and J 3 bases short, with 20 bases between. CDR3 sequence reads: CSAEGLETGLYEQYF. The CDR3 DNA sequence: TGCAGTGCTGAGGGGCTCGAGACAGGCCTCTACGAGCAGTACTTC.

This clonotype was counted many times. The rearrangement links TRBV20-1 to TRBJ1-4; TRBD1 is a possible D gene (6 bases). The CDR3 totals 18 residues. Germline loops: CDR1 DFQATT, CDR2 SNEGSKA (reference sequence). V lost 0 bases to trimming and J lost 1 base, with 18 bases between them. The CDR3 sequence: CSARDLQGIGVTNEKLFF. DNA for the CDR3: TGCAGTGCTAGAGACCTACAGGGAATAGGCGTAACTAATGAAAAACTGTTTTTT.

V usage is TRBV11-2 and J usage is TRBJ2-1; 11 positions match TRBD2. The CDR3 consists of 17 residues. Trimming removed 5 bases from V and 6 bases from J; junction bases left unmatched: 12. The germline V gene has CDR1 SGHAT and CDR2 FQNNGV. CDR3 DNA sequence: TGTGCCAGCAGCCCCGCTAGCGGGGGGTACAGAAGCAATGAGCAGTTCTTC. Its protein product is CASSPASGGYRSNEQFF.

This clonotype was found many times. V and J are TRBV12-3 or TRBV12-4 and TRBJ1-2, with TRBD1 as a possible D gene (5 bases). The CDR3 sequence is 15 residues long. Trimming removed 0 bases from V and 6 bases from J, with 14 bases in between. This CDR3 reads CASSLAPRGGNGYTF. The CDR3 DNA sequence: TGTGCCAGCAGTTTAGCGCCGAGGGGCGGAAATGGCTACACCTTC.

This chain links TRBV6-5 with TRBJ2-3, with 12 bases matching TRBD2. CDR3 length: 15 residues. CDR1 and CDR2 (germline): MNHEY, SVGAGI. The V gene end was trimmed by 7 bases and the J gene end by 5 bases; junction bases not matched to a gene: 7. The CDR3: CASNPSGGEGDTQYF. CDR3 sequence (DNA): TGTGCCAGCAACCCTAGCGGGGGGGAGGGAGATACGCAGTATTTT.

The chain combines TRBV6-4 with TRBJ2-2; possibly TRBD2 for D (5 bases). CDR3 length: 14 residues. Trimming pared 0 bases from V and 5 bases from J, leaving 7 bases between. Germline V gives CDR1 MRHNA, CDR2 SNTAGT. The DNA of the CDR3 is TGTGCCAGCAGTGACTCCGGGGAAACCGGGGAGCTGTTTTTT. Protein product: CASSDSGETGELFF.

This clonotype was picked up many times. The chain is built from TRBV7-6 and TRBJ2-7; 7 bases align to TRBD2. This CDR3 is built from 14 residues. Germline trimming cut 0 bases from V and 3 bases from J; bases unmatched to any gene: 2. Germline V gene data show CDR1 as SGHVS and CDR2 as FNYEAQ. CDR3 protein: CASSLATGGYEQYV. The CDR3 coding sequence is TGTGCCAGCAGCTTAGCGACGGGGGGCTACGAGCAGTACGTC.

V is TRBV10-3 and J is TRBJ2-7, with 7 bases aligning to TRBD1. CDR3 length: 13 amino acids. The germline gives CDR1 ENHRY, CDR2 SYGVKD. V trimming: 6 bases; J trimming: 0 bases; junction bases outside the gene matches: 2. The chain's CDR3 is CAIRRDSSYEQYV. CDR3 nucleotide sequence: TGTGCCATCAGGAGGGACAGCTCCTACGAGCAGTACGTC.

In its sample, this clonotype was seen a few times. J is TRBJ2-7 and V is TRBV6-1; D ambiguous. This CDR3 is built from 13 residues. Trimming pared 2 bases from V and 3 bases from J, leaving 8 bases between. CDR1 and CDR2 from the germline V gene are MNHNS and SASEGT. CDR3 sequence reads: CASSEYEIYEQYF. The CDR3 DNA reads TGTGCCAGCAGTGAATACGAAATCTACGAGCAGTACTTC.

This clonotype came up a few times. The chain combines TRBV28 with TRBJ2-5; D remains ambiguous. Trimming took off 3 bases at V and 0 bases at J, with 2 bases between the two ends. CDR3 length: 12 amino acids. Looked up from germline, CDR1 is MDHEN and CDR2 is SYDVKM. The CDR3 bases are TGTGCCAGCAGTTTTCACCAAGAGACCCAGTACTTC. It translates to CASSFHQETQYF.

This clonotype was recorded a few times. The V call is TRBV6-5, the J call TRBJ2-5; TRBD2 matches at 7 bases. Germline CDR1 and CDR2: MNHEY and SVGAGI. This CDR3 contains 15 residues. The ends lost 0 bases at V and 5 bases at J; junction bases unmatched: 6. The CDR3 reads CASSYSGGSRETQYF. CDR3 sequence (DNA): TGTGCCAGCAGTTACTCGGGGGGGTCCAGGGAGACCCAGTACTTC.